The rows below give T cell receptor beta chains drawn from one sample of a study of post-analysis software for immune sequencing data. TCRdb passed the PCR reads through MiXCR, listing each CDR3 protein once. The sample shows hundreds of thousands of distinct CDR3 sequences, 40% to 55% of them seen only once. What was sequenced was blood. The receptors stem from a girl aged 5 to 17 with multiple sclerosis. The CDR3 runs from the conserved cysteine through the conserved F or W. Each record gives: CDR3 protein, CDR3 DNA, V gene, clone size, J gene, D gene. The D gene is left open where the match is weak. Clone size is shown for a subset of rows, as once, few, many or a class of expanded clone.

CDR3: CASSLSDNSYEQYF
DNA: TGTGCCAGCAGCTTATCAGACAACTCCTACGAGCAGTACTTC
V: TRBV11-1
size: few
J: TRBJ2-7
D: NA

CDR3: CASRPPTGRTEAFF
DNA: TGTGCCAGCAGACCCCCTACAGGGAGGACTGAAGCTTTCTTT
V: TRBV7-9
size: NA
J: TRBJ1-1
D: NA

CDR3: CSAAPLAGGLYEQYF
DNA: TGCAGTGCTGCCCCACTAGCGGGAGGTTTGTACGAGCAGTACTTC
V: TRBV20-1
size: NA
J: TRBJ2-7
D: TRBD2

CDR3: CSVVVQGQETQYF
DNA: TGCAGCGTTGTTGTCCAGGGGCAAGAGACCCAGTACTTC
V: TRBV29-1
size: many
J: TRBJ2-5
D: NA

CDR3: CAGSQVGYDDGYTF
DNA: TGCGCCGGCAGCCAAGTTGGGTATGATGATGGCTACACCTTC
V: TRBV4-1
size: NA
J: TRBJ1-2
D: NA

CDR3: CASASGMDSYEQYF
DNA: TGTGCCAGCGCCTCGGGGATGGACTCCTACGAGCAGTACTTC
V: TRBV28
size: NA
J: TRBJ2-7
D: NA

CDR3: CSARGQGPSTGTQYF
DNA: TGCAGTGCTAGGGGACAGGGACCTAGCACAGGTACGCAGTATTTT
V: TRBV20-1
size: NA
J: TRBJ2-3
D: TRBD1

CDR3: CASSFTGNSNQPQHF
DNA: TGTGCCAGCAGTTTCACGGGGAATAGCAATCAGCCCCAGCATTTT
V: TRBV12-3/TRBV12-4
size: NA
J: TRBJ1-5
D: NA

CDR3: CASRWKSSGANVLTF
DNA: TGTGCCAGTAGGTGGAAGAGCTCTGGGGCCAACGTCCTGACTTTC
V: TRBV19
size: few
J: TRBJ2-6
D: NA

CDR3: CASKLGAGANVRTF
DNA: TGTGCCAGCAAGTTAGGGGCTGGGGCCAACGTCCGGACTTTC
V: TRBV6-4
size: NA
J: TRBJ2-6
D: NA

CDR3: CASGPGQGTTEAFF
DNA: TGTGCCAGCGGACCGGGACAGGGGACCACTGAAGCTTTCTTT
V: TRBV12-3/TRBV12-4
size: NA
J: TRBJ1-1
D: TRBD1

CDR3: CASLKSTGGKNTEAFF
DNA: TGTGCCAGCCTGAAATCGACAGGGGGCAAGAACACTGAAGCTTTCTTT
V: TRBV27
size: NA
J: TRBJ1-1
D: TRBD1

CDR3: CSASTGPSRETQYF
DNA: TGCAGTGCTAGTACAGGACCTTCGAGGGAGACCCAGTACTTC
V: TRBV20-1
size: NA
J: TRBJ2-5
D: NA

CDR3: CASSPNPGRVNYGYTF
DNA: TGTGCCAGCAGCCCCAACCCTGGGAGGGTTAACTATGGCTACACCTTC
V: TRBV6-5
size: few
J: TRBJ1-2
D: NA